Each of the 30 T cell receptor beta chains below was sequenced from the same sample in a study of T-cell reconstitution after alpha-beta-depleted transplantation in children. Using unique molecular identifiers, the investigators prepared the TCRbeta library. Each CDR3 protein gets one entry after TCRdb re-called the PCR reads with MiXCR. In the table there are about 980,000 distinct CDR3 sequences, about 31% of which are singletons. The sequencing used PBMCs, mostly from graft donor cells, collected 360 days after TCRalphabeta/CD19-depleted stem cell transplant. The receptor set was obtained from a boy in the first two years of life who had a stem cell transplant for SCID, so the T cells may come from the graft donor.

The rearrangement joins TRBV6-5 to TRBJ2-1; 9 nucleotides align to TRBD2. The CDR3 is 17 residues long. Trimming took 4 bases from V and 6 from J; bases not matched to a gene: 13. Per the germline V gene, CDR1 is MNHEY and CDR2 is SVGAGI. This chain's CDR3 is CASSLNLGGGAGNEQFF. Here the CDR3 DNA reads TGTGCCAGCAGTTTAAACCTCGGCGGGGGGGCGGGCAATGAGCAGTTCTTC.

The chain combines TRBV5-1 with TRBJ2-1; 9 bases line up with TRBD2. From germline, CDR1 is SGHRS and CDR2 YFSETQ. V gave up 1 base and J gave up 0 bases; unmatched junction bases: 5. This CDR3 region has 17 residues. CDR3 sequence: CASSLRLAGVSYNEQFF. CDR3 sequence (DNA): TGCGCCAGCAGCTTGAGGTTAGCGGGGGTCTCCTACAATGAGCAGTTCTTC.

Only one count was recorded for this clonotype. The J gene is TRBJ2-3, the V gene TRBV24-1; D is perhaps TRBD1 (5 bases). The V gene's germline CDR1 is KGHDR and CDR2 SFDVKD. The V end was cut by 10 bases, the J end by 6 bases, with 13 bases between. The CDR3 length is 12 residues. CDR3 sequence: CATGAESDTQYF. In DNA, the CDR3 is TGTGCCACTGGGGCGGAATCGGATACGCAGTATTTT.

The rearrangement links TRBV12-3 or TRBV12-4 to TRBJ1-6; D unclear. There are 14 residues in the CDR3. V shed 2 bases and J shed 9 bases, with 11 bases lying between them. CDR3 sequence reads: CASSLNQEGSPLHF. The CDR3 coding sequence is TGTGCCAGCAGTTTAAATCAGGAGGGTTCACCCCTCCACTTT.

This clonotype was counted only a few times. This sequence joins TRBV7-9 and TRBJ2-2; 7 nucleotides align to TRBD2. The CDR3 length is 12 residues. Germline lookup yields CDR1 SEHNR and CDR2 FQNEAQ (reference sequence). The CDR3 nucleotides read TGTGCTCTCCGGGGGGAAAGCGGGGAGCTGTTTTTT. Protein: CALRGESGELFF.

This clonotype occurred a few times. The V gene is TRBV7-2, the J gene TRBJ2-7; D call uncertain. V gave up 1 base and J gave up 4 bases, with 11 bases separating them. CDR3 size: 14 residues. The V gene's germline CDR1 is SGHTA and CDR2 FQGNSA. As DNA, the CDR3 is TGTGCCAGCAGCTTAGGGGGTCTCGTATACGAGCAGTACTTC. Encoded protein: CASSLGGLVYEQYF.

The chain uses TRBV14 and TRBJ2-7; TRBD1 agrees at 7 bases. The CDR3 consists of 14 residues. With 3 bases clipped from V and 5 bases from J, the junction kept 7 bases outside the gene matches. Germline assignment: CDR1 SGHDN and CDR2 FVKESK. This chain's CDR3 is CASSQFGTVDEQYF. Written as DNA, the CDR3 is TGTGCCAGCAGCCAGTTCGGGACAGTCGACGAGCAGTACTTC.

V usage is TRBV7-9 and J usage is TRBJ1-2; weak D call: TRBD1 (5 bases). This CDR3 comprises 15 residues. V lost 4 bases and J 4 bases, leaving 16 bases between the germline ends. Germline V lookup: CDR1 SEHNR, CDR2 FQNEAQ (reference sequence). CDR3 amino acids: CASSSLRRGGYGYTF. DNA for the CDR3: TGTGCCAGCAGCTCCCTCCGTCGGGGGGGCTATGGCTACACCTTC.

This clonotype was counted only a few times. The chain carries TRBV12-3 or TRBV12-4 and TRBJ1-3; D not certain. CDR3 size: 16 residues. The V end was cut by 2 bases, the J end by 0 bases, with 11 bases between. CDR3 sequence: CASSLFPRNSGNTIYF. The CDR3 coding sequence is TGTGCCAGCAGTTTATTCCCCAGGAACTCTGGAAACACCATATATTTT.

The sample holds a few counts of this clonotype. The chain joins TRBV9 to TRBJ2-7; TRBD2 agrees at 10 bases. Looked up from germline, CDR1 is SGDLS and CDR2 is YYNGEE. CDR3 length: 14 amino acids. The ends lost 1 base at V and 5 bases at J; junction bases unmatched: 3. The CDR3 here is CASSVFGTSDEQYF. In nucleotides, the CDR3 is TGTGCCAGCAGCGTATTTGGGACTAGCGACGAGCAGTACTTC.

The sample holds a few counts of this clonotype. The chain has TRBV4-2 and TRBJ1-1; TRBD1 aligns across 12 bases. The CDR3 extends over 18 amino acids. Germline trimming cut 1 base from V and 4 bases from J; bases unmatched to any gene: 10. Germline V gene data show CDR1 as LGHNA and CDR2 as YNFKEQ. CDR3 sequence: CASSQGLGTGGDGTEAFF. CDR3 DNA: TGTGCCAGCAGCCAAGGTCTCGGGACAGGGGGCGATGGCACTGAAGCTTTCTTT.

The chain has TRBV5-1 and TRBJ1-2, with D hard to call. The CDR3 spans 13 residues. With 0 bases removed from V and 8 bases from J, the gap between germline ends came to 11 bases. The germline V gene has CDR1 SGHRS and CDR2 YFSETQ. CDR3 nucleotide sequence: TGCGCCAGCAGCTTGGGGGCCCTGGGAGGCTACACCTTC. This sequence encodes CASSLGALGGYTF. The full variable domain, completed using reference TRBV5-1 and TRBJ1-2, is KAGVTQTPRYLIKTRGQQVTLSCSPISGHRSVSWYQQTPGQGLQFLFEYFSETQRNKGNFPGRFSGRQFSNSRSEMNVSTLELGDSALYLCASSLGALGGYTFGSGTRLTVV.

This clonotype was recorded a few times. This chain links TRBV6-1 with TRBJ2-5, with D perhaps matching TRBD1 (6 bases). Germline V gives CDR1 MNHNS, CDR2 SASEGT. V lost 7 bases to trimming and J lost 4 bases, with 16 bases between them. The CDR3 contains 14 residues. The DNA for the CDR3 is TGTGCCAGCAACCCACAGGGATCTACAGAGACCCAGTACTTC. It yields the protein CASNPQGSTETQYF.

V is TRBV2 and J is TRBJ2-2; D is unclear. The CDR3 consists of 13 residues. Germline loops: CDR1 SNHLY, CDR2 FYNNEI. V was trimmed by 6 bases and J by 6 bases, leaving 11 bases between them. The CDR3 sequence: CASRPDLPGELFF. In DNA, the CDR3 is TGTGCCAGCAGACCTGATCTCCCCGGGGAGCTGTTTTTT.

This clonotype was detected a few times. The chain uses TRBV6-1 and TRBJ1-1; possibly TRBD1 for D (6 bases). The CDR3 sequence is 14 residues long. Trimming took off 11 bases at V and 5 bases at J, with 21 bases between the two ends. Germline-derived CDR1 and CDR2 are MNHNS and SASEGT. The chain's CDR3 is CAGRGGGAWTEAFF. For the CDR3, the DNA is TGTGCCGGTCGGGGAGGGGGGGCCTGGACTGAAGCTTTCTTT.

This clonotype came up a few times. CDR3: CASSYSGQVNSGNTIYF. The CDR3 DNA reads as TGTGCCAGCAGTTACTCAGGCCAGGTGAACTCTGGAAACACCATATATTTT. The chain combines TRBV6-5 with TRBJ1-3; D not certain. The length of the CDR3 is 17 residues. CDR1 MNHEY and CDR2 SVGAGI come from the germline V gene. V shed 0 bases and J shed 0 bases, with 12 bases lying between them.

The chain recombines TRBV28 with TRBJ2-3, with D possibly matching TRBD2 (6 bases). Trimming cost V 4 bases and J 4 bases, with 12 bases left between them. Germline loops: CDR1 MDHEN, CDR2 SYDVKM. The CDR3 is made up of 14 amino acids. The CDR3 protein is CASSSPRLADTQYF. The CDR3 DNA reads TGTGCCAGCAGTTCTCCCAGACTAGCAGATACGCAGTATTTT.

This clonotype came up a few times. J is TRBJ1-1 and V is TRBV29-1; 7 bases line up with TRBD1. Trimming removed 6 bases from V and 6 bases from J; junction bases left unmatched: 13. The germline V gene encodes CDR1 SQVTM and CDR2 ANQGSEA. The CDR3 consists of 14 residues. CDR3 DNA: TGCAGCGTCGATTCGAGCCACAGGGGCCCTGAAGCTTTCTTT. It codes for CSVDSSHRGPEAFF.

The chain couples TRBV7-3 to TRBJ2-3; D is possibly TRBD1 (6 bases). Germline V gene lookup returns CDR1 SGHTA and CDR2 FQGTGA. V lost 3 bases to trimming and J lost 5 bases, with 9 bases between them. The CDR3 contains 13 residues. CDR3 amino acids: CASSLRGKDTQYF. In nucleotides, the CDR3 is TGTGCCAGCAGCTTGAGGGGGAAAGATACGCAGTATTTT.

J is TRBJ2-1 and V is TRBV5-1; TRBD1 aligns across 9 bases. The length of the CDR3 is 16 residues. Losses at the gene ends were 5 bases for V and 4 bases for J; bases not matched to a gene: 10. Germline values: CDR1 SGHRS, CDR2 YFSETQ. CDR3 DNA: TGCGCCAGCAGGTCGCAACCGGGACAGGGATACAATGAGCAGTTCTTC. It encodes CASRSQPGQGYNEQFF.

The sample holds many counts of this clonotype. The chain uses TRBV20-1 and TRBJ1-1; D possibly corresponds to TRBD1 (5 bases). Looked up from germline, CDR1 is DFQATT and CDR2 is SNEGSKA (reference sequence). The ends were cut back, 0 bases at V and 2 bases at J, with 10 bases in the middle. CDR3 length equals 14 residues. As DNA, the CDR3 is TGCAGTGCTAGAGATCGGGGCAGAAACACTGAAGCTTTCTTT. This gives the protein CSARDRGRNTEAFF.

This clonotype was seen repeatedly, ten times or more. V is TRBV4-2 and J is TRBJ2-2, with 8 bases identical to TRBD2. With V trimmed by 8 bases and J by 8 bases, 4 bases remained unmatched. CDR1 and CDR2 (germline): LGHNA, YNFKEQ. This CDR3 comprises 12 residues. The CDR3 spells CASRAGEGELFF. CDR3 bases: TGTGCCAGCCGAGCGGGGGAAGGGGAGCTGTTTTTT.

The rearrangement uses TRBV5-1 and TRBJ2-7; D may be TRBD2 (5 bases). Trimming pared 2 bases from V and 0 bases from J, leaving 15 bases between. CDR1 is SGHRS and CDR2 is YFSETQ in the germline V gene. The CDR3 consists of 16 residues. In DNA form, the CDR3 reads TGCGCCAGCAGCTTCCGCCTAGGACTGAGCTCCTACGAGCAGTACTTC. Protein: CASSFRLGLSSYEQYF.

This clonotype showed up just a few times. The chain is built from TRBV7-9 and TRBJ2-1, with a tentative D call TRBD2 (5 bases). Trimming shortened V by 5 bases and J by 1 base, and 12 bases separated the two germline ends. The V gene's germline CDR1 is SEHNR and CDR2 FQNEAQ (reference sequence). The CDR3 contains 15 residues. Written as DNA, the CDR3 is TGTGCCAGCAGCGAGGGCCCTACTTCCTACAATGAGCAGTTCTTC. Translated, it gives CASSEGPTSYNEQFF.

A few counts support this clonotype. This chain joins TRBV11-2 and TRBJ2-7; 7 bases map to TRBD2. The germline CDR1 and CDR2 sequences are SGHAT and FQNNGV. The length of the CDR3 is 13 residues. Losses at the gene ends were 5 bases for V and 4 bases for J; bases not matched to a gene: 5. The CDR3 DNA follows: TGTGCCAGCAGCCCGGGACTAAAGTACGAGCAGTACTTC. Residues: CASSPGLKYEQYF. The entire variable domain, with the rest obtained from reference TRBV11-2 and TRBJ2-7, is as follows: EAGVAQSPRYKIIEKRQSVAFWCNPISGHATLYWYQQILGQGPKLLIQFQNNGVVDDSQLPKDRFSAERLKGVDSTLKIQPAKLEDSAVYLCASSPGLKYEQYFGPGTRLTVT.

In this sample, this clonotype turned up a few times. This chain uses TRBV14 with TRBJ2-7; unclear D gene. V lost 1 base, J lost 6 bases, and 13 bases lay in between. This CDR3 comprises 14 residues. CDR1 is SGHDN, CDR2 FVKESK, per germline. CDR3 region: CASSQVPRSGEQYF. DNA of the CDR3: TGTGCCAGCAGCCAAGTTCCGAGGTCTGGCGAGCAGTACTTC.

The chain employs TRBV27 and TRBJ2-7; D possibly uses TRBD1 or TRBD2 (5 bases each). Germline lookup yields CDR1 MNHEY and CDR2 SMNVEV (reference sequence). Trimming stripped 6 bases from V and 0 bases from J, with 15 bases between. The CDR3 is 15 amino acids. In DNA, the CDR3 is TGTGCCAGCAGCCCCCCAGGGACCTACTCCTACGAGCAGTACTTC. The encoded protein is CASSPPGTYSYEQYF.

V is TRBV20-1 and J is TRBJ2-3, with D possibly matching TRBD1 (6 bases). V lost 2 bases and J lost 0, with 9 bases in between. Germline V gene data show CDR1 as DFQATT and CDR2 as SNEGSKA (reference sequence). This CDR3 is built from 14 residues. The CDR3 is CSARMQGSTDTQYF. The CDR3, as DNA: TGCAGTGCTAGAATGCAGGGGAGCACAGATACGCAGTATTTT.

A few counts support this clonotype. CDR3 DNA sequence: TGCGCCAGCAGCCTGGGGGCCCTACTGAACACTGAAGCTTTCTTT. Protein product: CASSLGALLNTEAFF. J is TRBJ1-1 and V is TRBV5-1; possibly TRBD1 for D (6 bases). The germline V gene has CDR1 SGHRS and CDR2 YFSETQ. This CDR3 spans 15 amino acids. Trimming left V 4 bases short and J 0 bases short, with 13 bases between.

There are many counts of this clonotype. CDR3 protein: CASSLQGGNEQFF. CDR3 in DNA: TGCGCCAGCAGCTTACAGGGGGGAAATGAGCAGTTCTTC. The V and J genes are TRBV5-1 and TRBJ2-1, with 8 bases lining up with TRBD1. This CDR3 region has 13 residues. Germline-derived CDR1 and CDR2 are SGHRS and YFSETQ. With V trimmed by 2 bases and J by 7 bases, 2 bases remained unmatched.